Shown below are 13 T cell receptor beta chains from a single sample sequenced in a study of blood T cells in healthy people across ages. A J-beta primer mix and a sample-barcoded 5' primer were used in a second PCR of about 7 to 12 cycles. TCRdb reprocessed the 5' RACE reads via MiXCR and lists one record per CDR3 protein. The repertoire has about 2 million distinct CDR3 sequences, around 50% of them found once; the top ten carry less than 2.5%. The sample was blood. These TCRs come from a woman in her thirties or forties in good health.

This rearrangement joins TRBV12-3 or TRBV12-4 to TRBJ1-6; no definite D call. The CDR3 runs 15 residues. The V and J ends lost 5 bases and 6 bases respectively, with 14 bases between them. CDR3 bases: TGTGCCAGCAGTCGACGGCCAGGAACTAATTCACCCCTCCACTTT. Amino acids: CASSRRPGTNSPLHF.

On this clonotype itself: A junction end diverges from the germline sequence, so it may reflect a read error. The rearrangement links TRBV5-1 to TRBJ2-1, with 9 nucleotides matching TRBD2. The CDR3 length is 16 residues. In germline, CDR1 is SGHRS, CDR2 YFSETQ. The DNA of the CDR3 is TGTGCCAGCAGCTTAGCCAGCGGGGGGCGATATAATGAGCAGTTCTTC. This sequence encodes CASSLASGGRYNEQFF. Full variable domain (missing parts from reference TRBV5-1 and TRBJ2-1): KAGVTQTPRYLIKTRGQQVTLSCSPISGHRSVSWYQQTPGQGLQFLFEYFSETQRNKGNFPGRFSGRQFSNSRSEMNVSTLELGDSALYLCASSLASGGRYNEQFFGPGTRLTVL.

The rearrangement joins TRBV6-5 to TRBJ2-3; D uncertain. Trimming took 6 bases from V and 3 from J, leaving 19 bases between them. CDR1 MNHEY and CDR2 SVGAGI come from the germline V gene. The CDR3 covers 16 residues. The CDR3 region has the DNA TGTGCCAGCAGGCTCCACGCGCTTCTAACTACAGATACGCAGTATTTT. This sequence encodes CASRLHALLTTDTQYF.

This clonotype was detected a few times. V and J are TRBV6-2 or TRBV6-3 and TRBJ2-7; 10 positions match TRBD1. The CDR3 is made up of 15 amino acids. The V gene's germline CDR1 is MNHEY and CDR2 SVGEGT. After removal of 2 bases from V and 4 bases from J, the junction contained 5 bases not matched to a gene. CDR3 residues: CASSYGTGDPYEQYF. The CDR3 region has the DNA TGTGCCAGCAGTTACGGGACAGGGGACCCTTACGAGCAGTACTTC.

The rearrangement uses TRBV7-9 and TRBJ1-2, with D unclear. Trimming shortened V by 4 bases and J by 8 bases, and 17 bases separated the two germline ends. CDR3 length: 14 residues. CDR1 SEHNR and CDR2 FQNEAQ come from the germline V gene (reference sequence). CDR3 DNA sequence: TGTGCCAGCAGCTCCCAAGGATACACGGGGGGCTACACCTTC. Translating it yields CASSSQGYTGGYTF.

The rearrangement joins TRBV20-1 to TRBJ2-5; TRBD2 matches 8 bases. CDR3 size: 14 residues. Germline loops: CDR1 DFQATT, CDR2 SNEGSKA (reference sequence). Trimming at V came to 3 bases and at J to 3 bases, leaving 6 bases not matched to a gene. The CDR3 spells CSASTSGRKETQYF. For the CDR3, the DNA is TGCAGTGCTAGTACTAGCGGACGGAAAGAGACCCAGTACTTC.

This clonotype was observed a few times. The CDR3 coding sequence is TGTGCCAGCAGCTTAGCGGGGCAGAGTGGTGATACGCAGTATTTT. It yields the protein CASSLAGQSGDTQYF. The rearrangement uses TRBV7-2 and TRBJ2-3, with D possibly being TRBD1 (5 bases). V shed 0 bases and J shed 6 bases, with 13 bases lying between them. CDR3 size: 15 residues. Per germline, CDR1 SGHTA and CDR2 FQGNSA.

The chain uses TRBV29-1 and TRBJ2-1, with D uncertain. Germline V CDR1 and CDR2: SQVTM, ANQGSEA. Trimming cost V 4 bases and J 5 bases, with 6 bases left between them. The length of the CDR3 is 11 residues. This CDR3 reads CSVASDNEQFF. For the CDR3, the DNA is TGCAGCGTTGCTTCCGACAATGAGCAGTTCTTC.

The chain employs TRBV27 and TRBJ2-5; perhaps TRBD1 as D (6 bases). TRBJ2-7 explains the end of the DNA better; the J call may be wrong. The CDR3 sequence is 16 residues long. Germline values: CDR1 MNHEY, CDR2 SMNVEV (reference sequence). In nucleotides, the CDR3 is TGTGCCAGCAGTTTGGGGGCTTCGCCCAAATTCTACGAGCAGTACTTC. Its translation is CASSLGASPKFYEQYF.

In the case of this clonotype: An end of the junction differs from the germline gene, which may be a read error. This chain links TRBV7-2 with TRBJ2-1; D uncertain. Germline CDR1 and CDR2: SGHTA and FQGNSA. There are 13 residues in the CDR3. Here the CDR3 DNA reads TGTGCCAGCAGCTTAGTTTCCTCTGTAGAGCAGTTATTC. Its protein product is CASSLVSSVEQLF. Full variable domain (outside the CDR3, taken from reference TRBV7-2 and TRBJ2-1): GAGVSQSPSNKVTEKGKDVELRCDPISGHTALYWYRQSLGQGLEFLIYFQGNSAPDKSGLPSDRFSAERTGGSVSTLTIQRTQQEDSAVYLCASSLVSSVEQLFGPGTRLTVL.

In this sample, this clonotype turned up once. V is TRBV6-6 and J is TRBJ1-2; weak D call: TRBD1 (5 bases). This CDR3 has 15 residues. Trimming removed 4 bases from V and 2 bases from J, with 14 bases in between. The germline V gene has CDR1 MNHNY and CDR2 SVGAGI (reference sequence). Here the CDR3 reads CASSLTGLSNYGYTF. The DNA for the CDR3 is TGTGCCAGCAGTTTGACGGGACTCTCGAACTATGGCTACACCTTC.

The rearrangement uses TRBV20-1 and TRBJ1-6; D is ambiguous. This CDR3 is built from 13 residues. The V gene's germline CDR1 is DFQATT and CDR2 SNEGSKA (reference sequence). Deletions cut 8 bases from V and 0 bases from J, with 8 bases between. This chain's CDR3 is CSSTSSYNSPLHF. The CDR3 DNA follows: TGCAGTTCTACGAGCTCCTATAATTCACCCCTCCACTTT.

This sequence joins TRBV6-5 and TRBJ1-5, with 11 nucleotides matching TRBD1. The CDR3 totals 15 residues. In germline, CDR1 is MNHEY, CDR2 SVGAGI. J gave up 7 bases and V 6 bases, and 8 bases lay outside the gene matches. DNA for the CDR3: TGTGCCAGCAGGAAAAGGACAGGGGGCGACCAGCCCCAGCATTTT. Translation: CASRKRTGGDQPQHF.